The clone carrying this TCR beta chain turned up a few times. The antigen is unknown. This entry comes from a study of cytomegalovirus exposure and HLA in healthy donors. Germline V gene lookup returns CDR1 MGHDK and CDR2 SYGVNS. With 2 bases removed from V and 3 bases from J, the gap between germline ends came to 8 bases. The CDR3 loop spans 14 amino acids. Study-level points and caveats: Confirmation in vitro established that a few CMV-associated chains were specific for CMV antigens.

PCR used 60 Vbeta primers and 13 Jbeta primers. Clones were sequenced by immunoSEQ multiplex PCR, and TCRdb holds only the in-frame ones, with some missing. Here the sample spans approximately 59,000 clones, 60% to 70% being singletons. The chain is built from TRBV25-1 and TRBJ2-1; the D is unclear. The receptor was isolated from a man aged 35 to 55 in good health and CMV-seropositive. What was sequenced was PBMCs. CDR3 nucleotide sequence: TGTGCCAGCAGTGAAGGTCGGGTCTACAATGAGCAGTTCTTC. Translation gives CASSEGRVYNEQFF.